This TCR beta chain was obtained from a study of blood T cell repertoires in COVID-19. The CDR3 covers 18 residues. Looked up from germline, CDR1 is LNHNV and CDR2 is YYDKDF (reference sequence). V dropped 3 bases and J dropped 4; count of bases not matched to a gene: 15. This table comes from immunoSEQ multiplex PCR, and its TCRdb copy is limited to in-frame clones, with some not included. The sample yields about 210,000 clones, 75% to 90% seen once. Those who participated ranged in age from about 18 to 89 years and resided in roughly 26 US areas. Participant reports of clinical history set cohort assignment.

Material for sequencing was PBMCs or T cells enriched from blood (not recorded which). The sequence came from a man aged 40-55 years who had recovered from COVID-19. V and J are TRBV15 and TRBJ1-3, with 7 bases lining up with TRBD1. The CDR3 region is CATSRSLQGPTSGNTIYF. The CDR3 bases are TGTGCCACCAGCAGGTCGTTACAGGGGCCTACCTCCGGAAACACCATATATTTT.